The sequence of this TCR beta chain was determined in a study of T cells after yellow fever vaccination. The study, taken as a whole, reports: Abundant clonotypes from the bulk population could have been carried over as contaminants into FACS-sorted repertoires. Most primary-vaccination clones recurred post-booster (around 95% CD4, roughly 91% CD8).

Conversion of TCR transcripts into cDNA relied on 5'RACE template switching, which added a universal primer site and UMIs. TCRdb reprocessed the 5' RACE reads via MiXCR and lists one record per CDR3 protein. The sample contains about 340,000 distinct CDR3 sequences, around 12% of which appear only once. This clonotype was recorded a few times. Antigen specificity is unknown. The sample consisted of CD4+ T cells sorted from PBMCs, taken 15 days after the yellow fever booster vaccination. The sequence was obtained from a man aged 18-30 years who received the YFV17D yellow fever vaccine.

Written as DNA, the CDR3 is TGCAGTGCCGACGCAGGACCCGGCCGGGACTATGGCTACACCTTC. As protein: CSADAGPGRDYGYTF. V is TRBV20-1 and J is TRBJ1-2; no reliable D call. Trimming removed 6 bases from V and 3 bases from J, with 20 bases in between. This CDR3 is 15 amino acids long. The germline gives CDR1 DFQATT, CDR2 SNEGSKA (reference sequence).